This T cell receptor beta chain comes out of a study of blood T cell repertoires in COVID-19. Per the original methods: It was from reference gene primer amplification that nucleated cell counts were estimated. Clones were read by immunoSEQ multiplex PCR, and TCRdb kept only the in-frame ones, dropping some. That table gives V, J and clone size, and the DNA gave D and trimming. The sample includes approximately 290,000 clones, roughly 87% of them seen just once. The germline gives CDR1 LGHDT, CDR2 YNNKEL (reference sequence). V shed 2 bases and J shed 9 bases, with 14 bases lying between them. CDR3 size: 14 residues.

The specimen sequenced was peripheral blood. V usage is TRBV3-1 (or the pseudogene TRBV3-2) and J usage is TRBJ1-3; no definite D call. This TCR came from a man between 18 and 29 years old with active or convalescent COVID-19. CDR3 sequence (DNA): TGTGCCAGCAGCCAAATCCGGGGAGGGCCCACCATATATTTT. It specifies CASSQIRGGPTIYF.